A single sample is the source of the 20 T cell receptor beta chains below, sequenced in a study of breast tumors, draining lymph nodes, adjacent tissues. Samples came from axillary lymph nodes draining the breast cancer. Each CDR3 protein gets one entry after TCRdb re-called the multiplex PCR reads with MiXCR. The sample carries 200,000 to 250,000 distinct CDR3 sequences, around 34% recorded once. The sample was axillary lymph node tissue. The receptors shown here come from a female donor with breast cancer. Some clones in this sample may be carry-over from other donors' samples.

This clonotype showed up many times. This chain uses TRBV2 with TRBJ2-1, with 8 bases lining up with TRBD2. The CDR3 loop spans 14 amino acids. Germline V gene sequence: CDR1 SNHLY, CDR2 FYNNEI. The V gene end was trimmed by 6 bases and the J gene end by 2 bases; junction bases not matched to a gene: 3. The CDR3 region has the DNA TGTGCCAGCAGCGGGAGGGCCACCTACAATGAGCAGTTCTTC. Protein: CASSGRATYNEQFF.

This clonotype was seen repeatedly, ten times or more. This chain connects TRBV25-1 to TRBJ1-4, with 7 bases identical to TRBD1. Per germline, CDR1 MGHDK and CDR2 SYGVNS. The CDR3 spans 15 residues. The trim removed 3 bases at V and 8 bases at J, leaving 9 bases unmatched. The CDR3 reads CASSDTGVVREKLFF. The CDR3 DNA reads TGTGCCAGCAGTGATACAGGGGTCGTGAGGGAAAAACTGTTTTTT.

Concerning this clonotype itself: This may be a read error, as it is one base from a much larger clone. The gene calls are TRBV7-8 and TRBJ2-3; D uncertain. CDR3 size: 17 residues. CDR1 and CDR2 (germline): SGHVS, FQNEAQ. The CDR3 here is CASSLRVSQARTDPQYF. CDR3 DNA: TGTGCCAGCAGCTTAAGGGTTAGCCAGGCTCGCACAGATCCGCAGTATTTT.

In this sample, this clonotype turned up many times. This chain connects TRBV19 to TRBJ2-7; D may be TRBD1 or TRBD2 (5 bases each). Trimming took off 6 bases at V and 6 bases at J, with 21 bases between the two ends. CDR3 length equals 15 residues. The germline V gene encodes CDR1 LNHDA and CDR2 SQIVND (reference sequence). Written as DNA, the CDR3 is TGTGCCAGTAGCCCCGCACGGGGACCTCTCCCCGAGCAGTACTTC. Its translation: CASSPARGPLPEQYF.

The chain combines TRBV19 with TRBJ1-1, with a possible D match to TRBD1 (5 bases). This CDR3 is built from 15 residues. Trimming removed 3 bases at V and 5 bases at J, with 16 bases between. CDR1 is LNHDA and CDR2 is SQIVND in the germline V gene (reference sequence). The CDR3 DNA follows: TGTGCCAGTAGTATGGGTCAGGGAAAGGGGACTGAAGCTTTCTTT. Residues: CASSMGQGKGTEAFF.

This clonotype occurred many times. The genes are TRBV11-2 and TRBJ2-3; no definite D call. This CDR3 has 13 residues. CDR1 is SGHAT and CDR2 is FQNNGV in the germline V gene. V was clipped by 0 bases and J by 7 bases, with 8 bases between them. The CDR3 bases are TGTGCCAGCAGCTTAGATAGTACCTATACGCAGTATTTT. It yields the protein CASSLDSTYTQYF.

There are many counts of this clonotype. The chain links TRBV15 to TRBJ1-4; 7 bases fit TRBD1. CDR1 is LNHNV, CDR2 YYDKDF, per germline (reference sequence). V trimming: 4 bases; J trimming: 4 bases; junction bases outside the gene matches: 6. The CDR3 extends over 15 amino acids. CDR3 in amino acids: CATSKTGRSNEKLFF. CDR3 nucleotide sequence: TGTGCCACCAGCAAGACAGGGCGGAGTAATGAAAAACTGTTTTTT. Filled out from reference TRBV15 and TRBJ1-4, the complete variable domain reads DAMVIQNPRYQVTQFGKPVTLSCSQTLNHNVMYWYQQKSSQAPKLLFHYYDKDFNNEADTPDNFQSRRPNTSFCFLDIRSPGLGDTAMYLCATSKTGRSNEKLFFGSGTQLSVL.

Many counts were recorded for this clonotype. The chain carries TRBV25-1 and TRBJ2-1; 7 nucleotides line up with TRBD2. V gave up 7 bases and J gave up 4 bases; unmatched junction bases: 10. This CDR3 comprises 15 residues. Germline CDR1 reads MGHDK; CDR2 reads SYGVNS. The chain's CDR3 is CASKPSLGGYNEQFF. The CDR3 coding sequence is TGTGCCAGCAAACCCTCTCTCGGGGGGTACAATGAGCAGTTCTTC.

This clonotype was seen repeatedly, ten times or more. V is TRBV19 and J is TRBJ1-3; D is possibly TRBD1 (6 bases). With 7 bases removed from V and 3 bases from J, the gap between germline ends came to 10 bases. CDR3 length: 13 amino acids. Germline lookup yields CDR1 LNHDA and CDR2 SQIVND (reference sequence). The CDR3 protein is CASTTGFGNTIYF. CDR3 coding DNA: TGTGCCAGTACCACAGGGTTTGGAAACACCATATATTTT.

Of note for this clonotype: Since the CDR3 does not end with the conserved phenylalanine or tryptophan, this likely comes from a read error. Because the CDR3's place on the DNA is in doubt, the DNA is left out and the CDR3 is given as listed by TCRdb. The chain joins TRBV20-1 to TRBJ2-5; the table's D call TRBD1 went unverified against the DNA. The CDR3 length equals 15 residues, ends included. Germline CDR1 reads DFQATT; CDR2 reads SNEGSKA (reference sequence). CDR3 amino acids: CSAISGQSYGYTFGS.

This clonotype was seen ten or more times. This chain uses TRBV6-6 with TRBJ2-1; TRBD1 matches 7 bases. CDR3 length equals 13 residues. The V and J ends lost 9 bases and 5 bases, in that order; junction bases with no gene match: 7. CDR1 is MNHNY, CDR2 SVGAGI, per germline (reference sequence). The DNA for the CDR3 is TGTGCCAGTGGGGTTGGGACAGACAATGAGCAGTTCTTC. Protein product: CASGVGTDNEQFF.

The chain has TRBV29-1 and TRBJ2-2; D remains unclear. Germline CDR1 reads SQVTM; CDR2 reads ANQGSEA. Deletions cut 4 bases from V and 7 bases from J, with 4 bases between. The CDR3 runs 10 residues. The CDR3 is CSVGSGELFF. DNA for the CDR3: TGCAGCGTTGGTAGCGGGGAGCTGTTTTTT.

About this clonotype: At one end, the junction sequence differs from germline, possibly due to a read error. The chain is built from TRBV7-2 and TRBJ2-4, with TRBD2 matching 8 bases. The CDR3 consists of 15 residues. The germline gives CDR1 SGHTA, CDR2 FQGNSA. The DNA of the CDR3 is TGTGCCAGCAGCGATTGGACTAGCCGTTCAGGCATTCAGTCCTTC. Translated, it gives CASSDWTSRSGIQSF.

This clonotype occurred many times. This rearrangement joins TRBV7-2 to TRBJ2-1; TRBD1 agrees at 7 bases. The ends lost 5 bases at V and 0 bases at J; junction bases unmatched: 7. Germline values: CDR1 SGHTA, CDR2 FQGNSA. The CDR3 loop spans 16 amino acids. The CDR3 DNA follows: TGTGCCAGCAGCCCGACAGGGCTTAGCTCCTACAATGAGCAGTTCTTC. This sequence encodes CASSPTGLSSYNEQFF.

There are many counts of this clonotype. This chain links TRBV20-1 with TRBJ1-2; 12 bases agree with TRBD1. The CDR3 extends over 14 amino acids. Germline assignment: CDR1 DFQATT and CDR2 SNEGSKA (reference sequence). The trim removed 8 bases at V and 9 bases at J, leaving 13 bases unmatched. The CDR3 loop reads CSSLPGQGASRYTF. The CDR3 DNA follows: TGCAGTTCATTACCGGGACAGGGGGCAAGTCGCTACACCTTC.

This clonotype showed up many times. The rearrangement uses TRBV5-1 and TRBJ1-2, with D unclear. Trimming pared 0 bases from V and 2 bases from J, leaving 5 bases between. The CDR3 loop spans 13 amino acids. CDR1 is SGHRS and CDR2 is YFSETQ in the germline V gene. The CDR3 DNA is TGCGCCAGCAGCTTGGAACAGAACTATGGCTACACCTTC. It translates to CASSLEQNYGYTF.

Comment on this clonotype: The junction and the germline gene differ at one end; a read error may be behind it. The V and J genes are TRBV24-1 and TRBJ1-6; 10 bases map to TRBD1. CDR3 length: 19 residues. CDR1 is KGHDR, CDR2 SFDVKD, per germline. The CDR3 DNA reads as TGCGCCACCAGTGTCTCCGGGACAGGGGTCAGCTCCTATAATTCACCCCTCCACTTT. Translated, it gives CATSVSGTGVSSYNSPLHF.

This clonotype was seen a few times. The J gene is TRBJ1-1, the V gene TRBV2; 7 bases fit TRBD1. The CDR3 sequence is 13 residues long. Trimming removed 10 bases from V and 1 base from J; junction bases left unmatched: 6. Germline V CDR1 and CDR2: SNHLY, FYNNEI. The CDR3 nucleotides read TGTGCCACCTTAGACAGGGCGAACACTGAAGCTTTCTTT. It yields the protein CATLDRANTEAFF. The entire variable domain, with the rest obtained from reference TRBV2 and TRBJ1-1, is as follows: EPEVTQTPSHQVTQMGQEVILRCVPISNHLYFYWYRQILGQKVEFLVSFYNNEISEKSEIFDDQFSVERPDGSNFTLKIRSTKLEDSAMYFCATLDRANTEAFFGQGTRLTVV.

Of note for this clonotype: Being one base from a much bigger clone, this may be a read error. The chain employs TRBV7-2 and TRBJ2-7; D may be TRBD1 or TRBD2 (5 bases each). Looked up from germline, CDR1 is SGHTA and CDR2 is FQGNSA. This CDR3 has 15 residues. CDR3 nucleotides: TGTGCCAGCGGGGGTCCGGGGACGGATGTTTACGAGCAGCACTTC. It codes for CASGGPGTDVYEQHF.

This clonotype has a count of ten or more. V is TRBV11-3 and J is TRBJ2-7; 7 bases line up with TRBD2. The germline V gene encodes CDR1 SGHNT and CDR2 YENEEA. V trimming: 5 bases; J trimming: 12 bases; junction bases outside the gene matches: 10. CDR3 length: 12 amino acids. CDR3 nucleotides: TGTGCCAGCAGCGATGGGGGAGGGAGTCTGTACTTC. Its protein is CASSDGGGSLYF.